Given below is one T cell receptor (beta chain) in context. These data belong to a study of cytomegalovirus exposure and HLA in healthy donors. Primers included in the PCR were 60 Vbeta and 13 Jbeta primers. Profiling relied on immunoSEQ multiplex PCR, and the TCRdb table lists in-frame clones only, not all of them. The sample lists roughly 140,000 clones, around 76% occurring once. With 0 bases removed from V and 5 bases from J, the gap between germline ends came to 14 bases. This CDR3 contains 15 residues. Germline V lookup: CDR1 LGHNA, CDR2 YNFKEQ. This sequence joins TRBV4-2 and TRBJ2-7, with D perhaps TRBD2 (5 bases). The sample was PBMCs. The TCR sequence derives from a man between 18 and 35 years old in good health and CMV-seronegative. CDR3 sequence (DNA): TGTGCCAGCAGCCAAGAGTTGCAACTAGTCCACGAGCAGTACTTC. This sequence encodes CASSQELQLVHEQYF.